This TCR beta chain originates from a study of cytomegalovirus exposure and HLA in healthy donors. Study background: One earlier analysis, a look at some 180 million T cells, found some 120 million unique TCR beta sequences.

The PCR was carried out with 60 Vbeta primers and 13 Jbeta primers. Original methodology: In a later analysis, of tens of millions of unique beta chains, approximately 10 million appeared in at least two donors. Assay: immunoSEQ multiplex PCR; the TCRdb copy retains only in-frame clones and omits some. V, J and clone size derive from that table, while D and trimming were established from the DNA sequence. The sample includes more than 90,000 clones, almost 70% seen only once; the top ten take just over 8.5%. This CDR3 spans 16 amino acids. Trimming removed 1 base from V and 4 bases from J, with 14 bases in between. In germline, CDR1 is MGHRA, CDR2 YSYEKL. General study results and limits: Sequencing probably produced one cluster of sequence variants that were highly shared. Altogether, some 160 TCR beta chains were recorded as cytomegalovirus-associated.

This clone was recorded once. Its antigen is still unknown. Material for sequencing was PBMCs. The J gene is TRBJ2-1, the V gene TRBV4-1; maybe TRBD2 (6 bases). The sequence came from a man younger than 45 in good health and CMV-seropositive. The CDR3 DNA is TGCGCCAGCAGCCAAGGCCCTAGCGAGAGATACAATGAGCAGTTCTTC. Protein product: CASSQGPSERYNEQFF.